This TCR beta chain was observed in a study of T-cell reconstitution after alpha-beta-depleted transplantation in children. Ten or more counts support this clonotype. What it binds is not known. TCRbeta library preparation incorporated unique molecular identifiers. TCRdb re-called the PCR reads with MiXCR, one entry per CDR3 protein. This sample has tens of thousands of distinct CDR3 sequences, with around 5.9% found just once. Regarding the study as a whole: Surviving thymic progenitors and recipient T cells were the source of high TCRbeta diversity at day 60 in some patients. Several hundred graft clones that had expanded were reportedly the source of alpha-beta T cells about two months after transplant. Once a year had passed after transplant, T-cell counts and diversity came mostly from newly produced T cells.

The CDR3 runs 14 residues. Per the germline V gene, CDR1 is SEHNR and CDR2 is FQNEAQ (reference sequence). V was shortened by 5 bases and J by 2 bases, with 9 bases between the two germline ends. The receptor was derived from a female patient between 2 and 15 years old who had a stem cell transplant for aplastic anemia, so the T cells may come from the graft donor. The rearrangement joins TRBV7-9 to TRBJ1-4; tentatively, D is TRBD1 (5 bases). The specimen comprised PBMCs, mostly from graft donor cells, sampled 60 days after TCRalphabeta/CD19-depleted stem cell transplant. The DNA of the CDR3 is TGTGCCAGCAGCCCAGGGAGCACTAATGAAAAACTGTTTTTT. Amino acid sequence: CASSPGSTNEKLFF.